The 18 T cell receptor beta chains listed next were all sequenced from one sample in a study of T cells after somatic rescue of genetic block (dated by TCRdb to the early 2020s). Preparation of the library involved the immunoSEQ multiplex PCR assay. TCRdb obtained this table from immuneACCESS and retained in-frame rearrangements with V and J assigned. These tables miss some clones; where compared with another copy, unresolved V genes account for less than half of the shortfall, and the remainder is unexplained. Recorded for this sample are 110,000 or so clones; about nine tenths of them occurred a single time. Roughly 1.5% of the sample belongs to the ten largest clones. The sample was peripheral blood mononuclear cells (PBMCs). The receptors originated from a young woman.

This chain joins TRBV18 and TRBJ2-7; D gene unclear. The CDR3 is made up of 13 amino acids. Germline V gene lookup returns CDR1 KGHSH and CDR2 LQKENI. V dropped 5 bases and J dropped 5 bases, with 13 bases sitting between them. DNA for the CDR3: TGTGCCAGCTCAGCCGTGGGAACGGACGAGCAGTACTTC. Amino acid sequence: CASSAVGTDEQYF.

The chain employs TRBV28 and TRBJ2-3, with D unresolved. Trimming stripped 6 bases from V and 14 bases from J, with 24 bases between. The germline V gene has CDR1 MDHEN and CDR2 SYDVKM. The CDR3 is 14 amino acids. The CDR3 spells CASSPRLRALPMYF. Here the CDR3 DNA reads TGTGCCAGCAGCCCCCGACTCCGGGCCCTCCCGATGTATTTT. Drawing the rest from reference TRBV28 and TRBJ2-3, the complete variable domain is DVKVTQSSRYLVKRTGEKVFLECVQDMDHENMFWYRQDPGLGLRLIYFSYDVKMKEKGDIPEGYSVSREKKERFSLILESASTNQTSMYLCASSPRLRALPMYFGPGTRLTVL.

This clone was observed a few times. The CDR3 protein is CASSALGSGANYGYTF. The CDR3 region has the DNA TGCGCCAGCAGTGCCCTGGGTTCTGGAGCTAACTATGGCTACACCTTC. The chain joins TRBV10-2 to TRBJ1-2; no reliable D call. The CDR3 spans 16 residues. Per germline, CDR1 WSHSY and CDR2 SAAADI. Trimming removed 4 bases at V and 0 bases at J, with 15 bases between.

The chain couples TRBV14 to TRBJ2-7, with D unclear. The germline gives CDR1 SGHDN, CDR2 FVKESK. The CDR3 extends over 13 amino acids. V gave up 0 bases and J gave up 4 bases, with 7 bases separating them. In DNA, the CDR3 is TGTGCCAGCAGCCAAGATGTGGCGTACGAGCAGTACTTC. Protein product: CASSQDVAYEQYF.

V is TRBV4-1 and J is TRBJ1-2, with TRBD1 identical over 7 bases. The germline CDR1 and CDR2 sequences are MGHRA and YSYEKL. The CDR3 is 14 residues long. The V and J ends lost 4 bases and 2 bases, in that order; junction bases with no gene match: 4. The chain's CDR3 is CASSLGTVNYGYTF. CDR3 bases: TGCGCCAGCAGCCTGGGGACAGTGAACTATGGCTACACCTTC.

The chain combines TRBV19 with TRBJ2-5; the match to TRBD2 covers 7 bases. The CDR3 has 16 amino acids. The V gene's germline CDR1 is LNHDA and CDR2 SQIVND (reference sequence). Trimming at V came to 6 bases and at J to 2 bases, leaving 12 bases not matched to a gene. The CDR3 DNA reads as TGTGCCAGTAGAACCTCAGCTAGCGGTAGTCAAGAGACCCAGTACTTC. This encodes CASRTSASGSQETQYF. Combining the CDR3 with reference TRBV19 and TRBJ2-5 gives the whole variable domain DGGITQSPKYLFRKEGQNVTLSCEQNLNHDAMYWYRQDPGQGLRLIYYSQIVNDFQKGDIAEGYSVSREKKESFPLTVTSAQKNPTAFYLCASRTSASGSQETQYFGPGTRLLVL.

This sequence joins TRBV7-2 and TRBJ1-3; possible D gene TRBD1, 6 bases. The germline CDR1 and CDR2 sequences are SGHTA and FQGNSA. The CDR3 runs 14 residues. Trimming stripped 5 bases from V and 9 bases from J, with 17 bases between. DNA for the CDR3: TGTGCCAGCAGCCCAGGGGCGGCCGGGGGCACCATATATTTT. Amino acids: CASSPGAAGGTIYF. The complete variable domain, with remaining parts taken from reference TRBV7-2 and TRBJ1-3, reads GAGVSQSPSNKVTEKGKDVELRCDPISGHTALYWYRQSLGQGLEFLIYFQGNSAPDKSGLPSDRFSAERTGGSVSTLTIQRTQQEDSAVYLCASSPGAAGGTIYFGEGSWLTVV.

The gene calls are TRBV5-1 and TRBJ1-5, with TRBD1 as a possible D gene (5 bases). This CDR3 region has 14 residues. Germline V gives CDR1 SGHRS, CDR2 YFSETQ. The V end lost 0 bases, the J end lost 4 bases, and 8 bases lay between the germline ends. CDR3 nucleotides: TGCGCCAGCAGCTTGGGCGGGACTAATCAGCCCCAGCATTTT. It codes for CASSLGGTNQPQHF.

The rearrangement links TRBV15 to TRBJ2-5; TRBD1 aligns across 8 bases. From germline, CDR1 is LNHNV and CDR2 YYDKDF (reference sequence). Trimming at V came to 5 bases and at J to 4 bases, leaving 6 bases not matched to a gene. The CDR3 consists of 14 residues. The DNA for the CDR3 is TGTGCCACCAGCGCGCGGACAGGGTCAGAGACCCAGTACTTC. It is translated as CATSARTGSETQYF.

This clone was seen only once. V and J are TRBV5-1 and TRBJ1-3; D is undetermined. Germline V gene sequence: CDR1 SGHRS, CDR2 YFSETQ. V shed 4 bases and J shed 2 bases, with 19 bases lying between them. The CDR3 is made up of 17 amino acids. CDR3 sequence (DNA): TGCGCCAGCAGCCCTCGAATTAACCAAGCTCCTGGAAACACCATATATTTT. Its translation is CASSPRINQAPGNTIYF.

This chain uses TRBV2 with TRBJ1-2; 7 nucleotides match TRBD1. Per germline, CDR1 SNHLY and CDR2 FYNNEI. This CDR3 has 13 residues. The J segment lost 6 bases and the V segment lost 6 bases, leaving 7 bases of the junction unmatched. CDR3 bases: TGTGCCAGCAGAACCGACAGGGTGGATGGCTACACCTTC. It specifies CASRTDRVDGYTF.

This chain joins TRBV6-6 and TRBJ1-1, with TRBD1 as a possible D gene (6 bases). The ends were cut back, 8 bases at V and 4 bases at J, with 14 bases in the middle. In germline, CDR1 is MNHNY, CDR2 SVGAGI (reference sequence). CDR3 length: 13 residues. The CDR3 spells CASLPGGATEAFF. The CDR3 nucleotides read TGTGCCAGCCTCCCTGGGGGGGCCACTGAAGCTTTCTTT.

The chain has TRBV7-6 and TRBJ2-1; D might be TRBD2 (5 bases). This CDR3 region has 15 residues. Trimming pared 1 base from V and 10 bases from J, leaving 17 bases between. In germline, CDR1 is SGHVS, CDR2 FNYEAQ. As DNA, the CDR3 is TGTGCCAGCAGCTTAGAGGAGGTGGGGTCGGAAGAGCAGTTCTTC. Translation: CASSLEEVGSEEQFF. Supplemented by reference TRBV7-6 and TRBJ2-1, the full variable domain reads GAGVSQSPRYKVTKRGQDVALRCDPISGHVSLYWYRQALGQGPEFLTYFNYEAQQDKSGLPNDRFSAERPEGSISTLTIQRTEQRDSAMYRCASSLEEVGSEEQFFGPGTRLTVL.

V gene TRBV4-1 combines with J gene TRBJ2-2, with 10 positions matching TRBD1. CDR1 and CDR2 from the germline V gene are MGHRA and YSYEKL. Trimming took 7 bases from V and 5 from J; bases not matched to a gene: 13. The CDR3 is 17 residues long. The CDR3 DNA follows: TGCGCCAGCACAATTAACCCGACAGGGGGCTCGACCGGGGAGCTGTTTTTT. Translation: CASTINPTGGSTGELFF.

The V and J genes are TRBV7-6 and TRBJ2-2; tentatively, D is TRBD1 (5 bases). The CDR3 has 16 amino acids. V lost 1 base and J 1 base, leaving 10 bases between the germline ends. CDR1 is SGHVS, CDR2 FNYEAQ, per germline. CDR3 DNA sequence: TGTGCCAGCAGCTTAGGGGGCCAGGTGAACACCGGGGAGCTGTTTTTT. This sequence encodes CASSLGGQVNTGELFF.

V gene TRBV25-1 combines with J gene TRBJ2-7; 9 bases are a match to TRBD1. J lost 2 bases, V lost 6 bases, and 2 bases had no gene match. From germline, CDR1 is MGHDK and CDR2 SYGVNS. The CDR3 has 13 residues. CDR3 coding DNA: TGTGCCAGCAGGGGACAGGGAGCCTACGAGCAGTACTTC. As protein: CASRGQGAYEQYF.

This chain links TRBV9 with TRBJ1-5; 10 bases agree with TRBD1. V gave up 4 bases and J gave up 3 bases; unmatched junction bases: 4. This CDR3 is built from 15 residues. CDR1 and CDR2 (germline): SGDLS, YYNGEE. CDR3: CASSPGTGANQPQHF. The CDR3, as DNA: TGTGCCAGCAGCCCTGGGACAGGGGCCAATCAGCCCCAGCATTTT.

V usage is TRBV5-4 and J usage is TRBJ2-3; D gene ambiguous. Germline V gives CDR1 SGHNT, CDR2 YYREEE (reference sequence). The CDR3 covers 12 residues. Trimming took off 4 bases at V and 2 bases at J, with 5 bases between the two ends. The DNA for the CDR3 is TGTGCCAGCAGCCCCCACACAGATACGCAGTATTTT. Protein sequence: CASSPHTDTQYF.